The T cell receptor beta chain under discussion was sequenced for a study of blood T cell repertoires in COVID-19. Study as a whole: Specimens from acute and convalescent COVID-19 originated in the United States, Italy and Spain. Sources were T cells, B-cell-depleted T cells, or PBMCs; the material itself was cDNA or gDNA.

Between the trimmed V and J ends, which lost 5 bases and 3 bases, there was a span of 8 bases. This CDR3 region has 13 residues. Germline V CDR1 and CDR2: MRHNA, SNTAGT. Methods used by the authors: Amplification of reference gene primers was used by the study to estimate nucleated cell counts. Sequencing was performed with immunoSEQ multiplex PCR; in TCRdb, only in-frame clones are kept and a portion is missing. The V and J calls and clone size come from that table; D and trimming were worked out from the DNA. The sample shows under 200,000 clones, approximately 91% of them seen only once. The sequencing sample was made of peripheral blood. V gene TRBV6-4 combines with J gene TRBJ1-5; D remains unclear. The TCR originated in a man in his late teens or twenties with active or convalescent COVID-19. The CDR3 nucleotides read TGTGCCAGCAGTACAGCTTACAATCAGCCCCAGCATTTT. As protein: CASSTAYNQPQHF.